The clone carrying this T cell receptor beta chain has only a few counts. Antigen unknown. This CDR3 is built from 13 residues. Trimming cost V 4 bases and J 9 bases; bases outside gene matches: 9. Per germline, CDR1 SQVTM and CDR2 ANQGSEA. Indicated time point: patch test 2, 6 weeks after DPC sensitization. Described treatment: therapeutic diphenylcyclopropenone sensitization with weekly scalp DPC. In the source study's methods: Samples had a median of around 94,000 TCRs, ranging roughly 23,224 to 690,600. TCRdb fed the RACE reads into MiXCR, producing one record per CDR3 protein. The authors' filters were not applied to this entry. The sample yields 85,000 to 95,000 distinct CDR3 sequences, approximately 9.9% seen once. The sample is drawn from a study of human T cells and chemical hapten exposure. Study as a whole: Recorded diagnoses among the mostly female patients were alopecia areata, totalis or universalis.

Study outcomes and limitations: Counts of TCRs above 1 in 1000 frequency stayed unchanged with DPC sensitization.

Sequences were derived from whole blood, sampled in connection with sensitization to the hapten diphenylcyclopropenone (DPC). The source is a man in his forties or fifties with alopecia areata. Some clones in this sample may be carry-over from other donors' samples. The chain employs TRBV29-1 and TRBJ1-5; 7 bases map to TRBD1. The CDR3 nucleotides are TGCAGCGTTGCCGGACAGGCCGAGGGGCCCCAGCATTTT. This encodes CSVAGQAEGPQHF.